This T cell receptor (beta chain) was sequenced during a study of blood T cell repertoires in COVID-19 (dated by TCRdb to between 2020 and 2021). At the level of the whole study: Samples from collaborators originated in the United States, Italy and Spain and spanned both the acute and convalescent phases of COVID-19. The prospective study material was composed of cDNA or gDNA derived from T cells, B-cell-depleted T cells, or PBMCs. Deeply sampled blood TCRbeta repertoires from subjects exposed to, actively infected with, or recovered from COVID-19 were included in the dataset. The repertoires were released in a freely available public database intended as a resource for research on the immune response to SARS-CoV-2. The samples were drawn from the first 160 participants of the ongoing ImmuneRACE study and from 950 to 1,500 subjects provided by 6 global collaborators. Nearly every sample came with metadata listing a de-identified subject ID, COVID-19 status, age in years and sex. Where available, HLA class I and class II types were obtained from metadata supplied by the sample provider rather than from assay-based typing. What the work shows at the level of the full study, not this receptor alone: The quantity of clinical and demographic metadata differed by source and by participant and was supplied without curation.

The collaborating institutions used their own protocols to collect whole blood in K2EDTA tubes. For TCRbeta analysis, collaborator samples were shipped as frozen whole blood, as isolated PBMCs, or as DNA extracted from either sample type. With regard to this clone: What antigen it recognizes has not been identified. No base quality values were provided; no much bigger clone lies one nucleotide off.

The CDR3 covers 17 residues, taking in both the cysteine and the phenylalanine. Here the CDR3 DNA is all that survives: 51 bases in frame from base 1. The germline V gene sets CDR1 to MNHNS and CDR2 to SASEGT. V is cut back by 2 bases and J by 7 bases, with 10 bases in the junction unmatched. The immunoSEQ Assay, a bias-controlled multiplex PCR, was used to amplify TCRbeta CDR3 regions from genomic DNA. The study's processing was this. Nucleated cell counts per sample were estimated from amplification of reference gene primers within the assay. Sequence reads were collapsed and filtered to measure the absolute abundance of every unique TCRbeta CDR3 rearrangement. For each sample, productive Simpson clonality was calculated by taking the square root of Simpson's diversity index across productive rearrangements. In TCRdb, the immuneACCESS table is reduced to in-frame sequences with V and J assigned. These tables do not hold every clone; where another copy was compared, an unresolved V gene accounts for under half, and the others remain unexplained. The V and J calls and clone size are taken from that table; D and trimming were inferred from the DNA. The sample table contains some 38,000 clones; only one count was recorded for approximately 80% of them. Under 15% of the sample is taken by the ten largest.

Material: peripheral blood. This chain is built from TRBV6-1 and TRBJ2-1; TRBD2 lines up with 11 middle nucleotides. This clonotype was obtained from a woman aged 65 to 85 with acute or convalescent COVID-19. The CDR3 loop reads CASSEPLTSGMGNEQFF. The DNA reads TGTGCCAGCAGTGAACCCCTGACTAGCGGGATGGGGAATGAGCAGTTCTTC.